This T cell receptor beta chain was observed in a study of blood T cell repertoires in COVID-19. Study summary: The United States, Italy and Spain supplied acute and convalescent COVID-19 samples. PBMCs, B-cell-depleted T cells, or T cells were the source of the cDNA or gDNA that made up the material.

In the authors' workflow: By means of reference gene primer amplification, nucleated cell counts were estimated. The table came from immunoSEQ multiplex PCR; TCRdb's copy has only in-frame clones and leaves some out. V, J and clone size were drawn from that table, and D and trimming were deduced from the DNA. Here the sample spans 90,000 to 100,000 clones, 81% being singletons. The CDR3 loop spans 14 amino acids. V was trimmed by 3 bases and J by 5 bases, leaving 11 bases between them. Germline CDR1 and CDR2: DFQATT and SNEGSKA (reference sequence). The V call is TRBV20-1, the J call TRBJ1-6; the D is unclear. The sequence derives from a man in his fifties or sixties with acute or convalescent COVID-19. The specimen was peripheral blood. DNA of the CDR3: TGCAGTGCTAGTAGTCCCCGGGATAATTCACCCCTCCACTTT. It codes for CSASSPRDNSPLHF.